The present entry profiles one TCR beta chain with its context. The antigen is not known. The sample is drawn from a study of chemoradiotherapy in HPV16-positive cancers. Study background: Candidate HPV-specific T-cell clones and common TCR motifs came from functional assays in a couple of HPV16-positive patients. Study findings and constraints: Candidate HPV-specific clones and E7-related TCR motifs grew in tumor during treatment. HPV-responsive T-cell expansion during chemoradiotherapy was linked to improved recurrence-free survival in HPV16-positive patients.

Over chemoradiotherapy, repertoires were sampled more than once. Measured with immunoSEQ multiplex PCR; TCRdb has only the in-frame clones, and not every one. Of 20,000 to 30,000 clones listed, roughly 94% are singletons. Per the germline V gene, CDR1 is SGHRS and CDR2 is YFSETQ. This CDR3 spans 16 amino acids. Trimming removed 0 bases from V and 1 base from J; junction bases left unmatched: 0. The chain links TRBV5-1 to TRBJ2-2; 10 bases line up with TRBD1. This TCR was sampled from a human donor with HPV-associated anogenital cancer. Sampling was carried out from a patient who underwent chemoradiotherapy. The CDR3: CASSLGDRGNTGELFF. CDR3 nucleotide sequence: TGCGCCAGCAGCTTGGGGGACAGGGGGAACACCGGGGAGCTGTTTTTT.